This T cell receptor beta chain was observed in a study of human T cells and chemical hapten exposure. The overall study: Patients, predominantly female, presented with alopecia areata, totalis or universalis. General study findings and limits: The study found expanded TCRs formed significantly more large CDR3 similarity clusters than controls.

This clonotype was found many times. Its antigen is currently unknown. The V gene lost 0 bases and the J gene lost 7 bases, with 14 bases spanning the gap. The CDR3 is 15 residues long. Germline assignment: CDR1 SGHTA and CDR2 FQGNSA. TCRdb analysed the RACE reads with MiXCR anew, one entry per CDR3 protein. The sample gives 180,000 or so distinct CDR3 sequences, 14% of which show up once; less than 2% is in the top ten. The time point denotes: patch test 1, 2 weeks after DPC sensitization. Documented treatment: therapeutic diphenylcyclopropenone sensitization with weekly scalp DPC. The genes are TRBV7-2 and TRBJ2-3; weak D call: TRBD1 (6 bases). The specimen comprised whole blood, sampled in connection with sensitization to the hapten diphenylcyclopropenone (DPC). This receptor was identified in a woman between 25 and 40 years old with alopecia areata. Some clones in this sample may be carry-over from other donors' samples. The CDR3 coding sequence is TGTGCCAGCAGCTTAGCGGGGGCAACGATGAATACGCAGTATTTT. This translates into CASSLAGATMNTQYF.